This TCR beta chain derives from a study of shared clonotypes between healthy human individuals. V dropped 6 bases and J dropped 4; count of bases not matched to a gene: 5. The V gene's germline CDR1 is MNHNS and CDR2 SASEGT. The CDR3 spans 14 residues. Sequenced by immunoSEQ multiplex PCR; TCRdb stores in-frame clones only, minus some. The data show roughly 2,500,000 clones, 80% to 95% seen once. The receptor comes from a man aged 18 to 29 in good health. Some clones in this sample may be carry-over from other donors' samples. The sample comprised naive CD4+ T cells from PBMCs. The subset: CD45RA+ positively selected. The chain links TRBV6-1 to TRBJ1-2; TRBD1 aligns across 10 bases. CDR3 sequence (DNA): TGTGCCAGCAGAGACAGGGGGCTGGTCTATGGCTACACCTTC. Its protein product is CASRDRGLVYGYTF.